Below, 24 T cell receptor beta chains from the same sample are listed, as sequenced in a study of cytomegalovirus exposure and HLA in healthy donors. The PCR contained 60 Vbeta and 13 Jbeta primers. The data were produced by immunoSEQ multiplex PCR, yet TCRdb's version contains in-frame clones alone and is incomplete. The sample consists of some 130,000 clones, around 81% of them appearing once. The sequencing input was PBMCs. Every receptor here comes from a man in his late teens or twenties in good health and CMV-seronegative.

The gene calls are TRBV4-3 and TRBJ2-3; TRBD1 is a possible D gene (6 bases). This CDR3 has 11 residues. Germline V gives CDR1 LGHNA, CDR2 YSLEER. V lost 9 bases and J lost 3, with 7 bases in between. The CDR3 nucleotides are TGCGCCAGTGGACAGACAGATACGCAGTATTTT. Amino acids: CASGQTDTQYF.

This clone was seen once. The J gene is TRBJ2-4, the V gene TRBV6-5; D is perhaps TRBD1 (6 bases). Germline V gives CDR1 MNHEY, CDR2 SVGAGI. Between the trimmed V and J ends, which lost 6 bases and 0 bases, there was a span of 12 bases. CDR3 length: 15 amino acids. CDR3 loop: CASSANRVAKNIQYF. The CDR3 DNA sequence: TGTGCCAGCAGCGCGAACAGGGTAGCCAAAAACATTCAGTACTTC.

This chain links TRBV9 with TRBJ1-2; 9 bases are shared with TRBD1. Germline lookup yields CDR1 SGDLS and CDR2 YYNGEE. J gave up 5 bases and V 5 bases, and 13 bases lay outside the gene matches. CDR3 length: 16 residues. The CDR3 DNA reads as TGTGCCAGCAGTGGAGAAGGACAGGGGATTCTATATGGCTACACCTTC. Residues: CASSGEGQGILYGYTF.

J is TRBJ1-2 and V is TRBV2; 7 positions match TRBD1. CDR3 length equals 15 residues. Germline V lookup: CDR1 SNHLY, CDR2 FYNNEI. Losses at the gene ends were 6 bases for V and 4 bases for J; bases not matched to a gene: 11. The CDR3 loop reads CASRERAGGSYGYTF. The CDR3 DNA is TGTGCCAGCAGGGAGCGTGCAGGGGGATCCTATGGCTACACCTTC.

The chain employs TRBV5-1 and TRBJ2-2, with a tentative D call TRBD1 (5 bases). The V end lost 0 bases, the J end lost 2 bases, and 8 bases lay between the germline ends. CDR1 and CDR2 from the germline V gene are SGHRS and YFSETQ. The CDR3 is 15 residues long. CDR3 sequence reads: CASSLEGINTGELFF. The CDR3 DNA follows: TGCGCCAGCAGCTTGGAGGGGATCAACACCGGGGAGCTGTTTTTT.

The chain has TRBV6-6 and TRBJ2-4; TRBD1 might be the D (5 bases). Trimming removed 10 bases from V and 0 bases from J, with 16 bases in between. CDR1 is MNHNY and CDR2 is SVGAGI in the germline V gene (reference sequence). The CDR3 consists of 15 residues. CDR3 bases: TGTGCCACCAAAGAGACAGAAATAGCCAAAAACATTCAGTACTTC. Amino acids: CATKETEIAKNIQYF.

This chain links TRBV14 with TRBJ1-2, with D maybe TRBD1 (5 bases). This CDR3 is 16 amino acids long. With 3 bases removed from V and 5 bases from J, the gap between germline ends came to 19 bases. Germline V CDR1 and CDR2: SGHDN, FVKESK. Here the CDR3 reads CASSHTTGFGRYGYTF. The CDR3 DNA sequence: TGTGCCAGCAGCCATACCACAGGCTTCGGTCGGTATGGCTACACCTTC.

This chain connects TRBV4-3 to TRBJ2-5; 8 bases agree with TRBD1. CDR1 is LGHNA and CDR2 is YSLEER in the germline V gene. The CDR3 sequence is 18 residues long. J lost 3 bases, V lost 0 bases, and 12 bases had no gene match. The CDR3 bases are TGCGCCAGCAGCCAAGATACTCTTACCGGGACAGGAGAAGAGACCCAGTACTTC. Amino acid sequence: CASSQDTLTGTGEETQYF.

In this sample, this clone turned up once. The rearrangement links TRBV4-1 to TRBJ1-1; D may be TRBD1 (6 bases). The V and J ends lost 8 bases and 1 base respectively, with 26 bases between them. Looked up from germline, CDR1 is MGHRA and CDR2 is YSYEKL. The CDR3 has 18 residues. The CDR3, as DNA: TGCGCCAGCCGCTCAATTACAGGGCTATTTCAATGGAACACTGAAGCTTTCTTT. It codes for CASRSITGLFQWNTEAFF.

The gene calls are TRBV7-2 and TRBJ1-5; TRBD1 is a possible D gene (5 bases). CDR1 SGHTA and CDR2 FQGNSA come from the germline V gene. V was pared by 5 bases and J by 7 bases, with 18 bases between. The CDR3 runs to 15 residues. DNA of the CDR3: TGTGCCAGCAGCCCACAGGAGGGGAGGCACCAGCCCCAGCATTTT. Its protein is CASSPQEGRHQPQHF.

This sequence joins TRBV29-1 and TRBJ1-4, with TRBD1 as a possible D gene (5 bases). The CDR3 extends over 16 amino acids. Trimming removed 4 bases from V and 0 bases from J, with 15 bases in between. From germline, CDR1 is SQVTM and CDR2 ANQGSEA. CDR3 in DNA: TGCAGCGTTGGTGTGGGGCCAGGTGCAACTAATGAAAAACTGTTTTTT. Its translation is CSVGVGPGATNEKLFF.

J is TRBJ2-7 and V is TRBV20-1; no clear D. Trimming removed 1 base at V and 4 bases at J, with 5 bases between. Germline CDR1 and CDR2: DFQATT and SNEGSKA (reference sequence). There are 11 residues in the CDR3. The CDR3 here is CSARGRYEQYF. The CDR3 nucleotides read TGCAGTGCTAGAGGGAGATACGAGCAGTACTTC.

The rearrangement links TRBV18 to TRBJ1-5, with a tentative D call TRBD1 (5 bases). Germline V lookup: CDR1 KGHSH, CDR2 LQKENI. CDR3 size: 18 residues. V was cut by 9 bases and J by 0 bases, with 24 bases left in between. The CDR3 reads CASPASRQSLYSNQPQHF. CDR3 nucleotides: TGTGCCAGTCCAGCGTCCCGACAGTCCCTCTATAGCAATCAGCCCCAGCATTTT. The full variable domain, with the rest looked up from reference TRBV18 and TRBJ1-5, is NAGVMQNPRHLVRRRGQEARLRCSPMKGHSHVYWYRQLPEEGLKFMVYLQKENIIDESGMPKERFSAEFPKEGPSILRIQQVVRGDSAAYFCASPASRQSLYSNQPQHFGDGTRLSIL.

V gene TRBV30 combines with J gene TRBJ2-7; TRBD2 might be the D (7 bases). Germline V lookup: CDR1 GTSNPN, CDR2 SVGIG (reference sequence). The V gene lost 4 bases and the J gene lost 2 bases, with 18 bases spanning the gap. This CDR3 has 15 residues. DNA for the CDR3: TGTGCCTGGACCCCGGGGAGGGGGAAGACCTACGAGCAGTACTTC. Encoded protein: CAWTPGRGKTYEQYF. The entire variable domain, with the rest obtained from reference TRBV30 and TRBJ2-7, is as follows: SQTIHQWPATLVQPVGSPLSLECTVEGTSNPNLYWYRQAAGRGLQLLFYSVGIGQISSEVPQNLSASRPQDRQFILSSKKLLLSDSGFYLCAWTPGRGKTYEQYFGPGTRLTVT.

The V call is TRBV28, the J call TRBJ1-4; the match to TRBD1 covers 8 bases. The CDR3 has 14 residues. With 5 bases clipped from V and 4 bases from J, the junction kept 3 bases outside the gene matches. Germline CDR1 and CDR2: MDHEN and SYDVKM. Here the CDR3 DNA reads TGTGCCAGCAGTACCAGGGGGCTTAATGAAAAACTGTTTTTT. Protein sequence: CASSTRGLNEKLFF.

The gene calls are TRBV11-2 and TRBJ2-7; 11 nucleotides align to TRBD1. Germline V gives CDR1 SGHAT, CDR2 FQNNGV. There are 17 residues in the CDR3. The V and J ends lost 4 bases and 6 bases, in that order; junction bases with no gene match: 14. This CDR3 reads CASSSPRRDRGNSEQYF. Here the CDR3 DNA reads TGTGCCAGCAGCTCGCCCCGACGGGACAGGGGGAACTCCGAGCAGTACTTC.

V and J are TRBV28 and TRBJ2-5, with 7 bases matching TRBD1. Unmatched junction bases numbered 6, after V lost 5 bases and J lost 0 bases. CDR1 and CDR2 from the germline V gene are MDHEN and SYDVKM. The CDR3 has 15 amino acids. The CDR3 protein is CASSPGTADQETQYF. The CDR3 bases are TGTGCCAGCAGTCCCGGGACAGCCGACCAAGAGACCCAGTACTTC.

Note on this clone: Mismatch with germline at one junction end may stem from a read error. The chain links TRBV12-5 to TRBJ1-4; D is undetermined. This CDR3 spans 15 amino acids. CDR1 and CDR2 from the germline V gene are LGHNT and FRNRAP. CDR3 protein: CVSGRPGTTNEKLFF. The CDR3 coding sequence is TGTGTTAGTGGCCGGCCCGGGACAACTAATGAAAAACTGTTTTTT.

V and J are TRBV13 and TRBJ2-7; 11 bases agree with TRBD1. Germline CDR1 is PRHDT and CDR2 is FYEKMQ (reference sequence). The CDR3 contains 15 residues. The ends lost 3 bases at V and 3 bases at J; junction bases unmatched: 4. CDR3: CASSLTGTGGYEQYF. The CDR3, as DNA: TGTGCCAGCAGCTTGACCGGGACAGGGGGCTACGAGCAGTACTTC.

This chain connects TRBV2 to TRBJ2-2, with D tentatively TRBD1 (5 bases). The CDR3 totals 14 residues. Germline CDR1 SNHLY, CDR2 FYNNEI. Trimming pared 3 bases from V and 6 bases from J, leaving 11 bases between. In DNA, the CDR3 is TGTGCCAGCAGTGATGTCACAGGAGCCGGGGAGCTGTTTTTT. This gives the protein CASSDVTGAGELFF.

V usage is TRBV5-4 and J usage is TRBJ1-2, with D possibly TRBD1 on 5 matching bases. This CDR3 comprises 12 residues. Trimming took 4 bases from V and 6 from J, leaving 10 bases between them. CDR1 and CDR2 (germline): SGHNT, YYREEE (reference sequence). The CDR3 DNA is TGTGCCAGCAGCCGGGGAGGGGATGGCTACACCTTC. Protein sequence: CASSRGGDGYTF.

Only a few counts were recorded for this clone. The V and J genes are TRBV9 and TRBJ2-5; tentative D call: TRBD2 (6 bases). The ends were cut back, 5 bases at V and 5 bases at J, with 16 bases in the middle. CDR3 length equals 14 residues. CDR1 is SGDLS, CDR2 YYNGEE, per germline. CDR3 bases: TGTGCCAGCAGTTTGAGTAGCGGTTCCGAGACCCAGTACTTC. It encodes CASSLSSGSETQYF.

The gene calls are TRBV5-1 and TRBJ2-5; 11 nucleotides line up with TRBD2. CDR1 and CDR2 (germline): SGHRS, YFSETQ. Trimming removed 2 bases from V and 5 bases from J; junction bases left unmatched: 8. The CDR3 is made up of 16 amino acids. The CDR3 spells CASSFLSGGAEETQYF. In DNA, the CDR3 is TGCGCCAGCAGCTTCCTTAGCGGGGGGGCTGAGGAGACCCAGTACTTC.

CDR3 protein: CASSRGQPAGNTIYF. The CDR3 DNA follows: TGCGCCAGCAGCCGCGGACAGCCCGCTGGAAACACCATATATTTT. The rearrangement joins TRBV5-1 to TRBJ1-3; tentatively, D is TRBD1 (6 bases). Per germline, CDR1 SGHRS and CDR2 YFSETQ. This CDR3 is built from 15 residues. V was shortened by 4 bases and J by 2 bases, with 13 bases between the two germline ends.